This TCR beta chain was identified in a study of shared clonotypes between healthy human individuals. Study observations and caveats: Lower generation probabilities were found for non-shared clonotypes than for those shared by all four donors.

J was trimmed by 6 bases and V by 3 bases; bases with no gene match: 6. The germline CDR1 and CDR2 sequences are LNHDA and SQIVND (reference sequence). The CDR3 runs 14 residues. Of note for this clone: Its target is not known.

CD8 cells regarded as naive lacked CD45RO, were positively chosen for CCR7, and omitted terminally differentiated effector memory CD45RA+ cells. An assay was performed, and its level was deep. Researchers divided each subset's genomic DNA evenly across several immunoSEQ plates. TCRdb's table, derived via immunoSEQ multiplex PCR, lists solely in-frame clones and lacks some. Of 630,000 or so clones listed, more than 95% were seen once; the top ten hold approximately 0.3%. The receptor's source is a man in his thirties or forties in good health. Sequencing was carried out using naive CD8+ T cells sorted from blood. The rearrangement joins TRBV19 to TRBJ2-3; 7 positions agree with TRBD2. CDR3 amino acids: CASSMWQGGDTQYF. The CDR3 DNA reads TGTGCCAGTAGTATGTGGCAGGGAGGGGATACGCAGTATTTT.